This TCR beta chain was found in a study of PD-1 blockade in classical Hodgkin lymphoma (dated by TCRdb to 2020 to 2021). Describing the broader study: Nivolumab dosing was 3 mg/kg intravenously every 2 weeks, continuing until either disease progression or unacceptable toxicity. The study used CyTOF and TCR beta sequencing to define a peripheral blood immune signature of response to PD-1 blockade in classical Hodgkin lymphoma. Results and caveats for the whole study, not just this receptor: Lower diversity was observed in patients in whom nivolumab was started less than 1 year after ASCT, and these patients were excluded from later analyses so that confounding by immune reconstitution would be avoided. CD4+ but not CD8+ TCR diversity rose significantly by C4D1 (p=0.0027 vs p=0.16), most apparent in complete responders (p=0.02). Trial patients achieving complete response had baseline diversity similar to newly diagnosed patients, whereas partial responders and progressors had significantly lower diversity. The study was restricted to a single clinical trial cohort, and the causes of repertoire differences, possibly disease activity or prior therapy, were left undefined. Baseline TCR diversity was reported to be lower in newly diagnosed patients than in healthy donors, and even lower in relapsed/refractory patients.

The meaning of the sample's time point label: cycle 4 day 1 (C4D1), after 5 to 7 weeks of nivolumab. Relapse after autologous stem cell transplantation had occurred in all trial patients, and cohorts A, B and C were distinguished by prior brentuximab vedotin exposure. The trial cohort comprised approximately 55 patients with relapsed/refractory classical Hodgkin lymphoma whose best overall responses were complete response, partial response or progressive disease. Trial patients were treated with single-agent nivolumab in the multi-cohort phase II CheckMate 205 trial. An independent review committee assessed best overall response by applying the 2007 International Working Group response criteria. Trial PBMCs were collected immediately before nivolumab initiation (C1D1) and during therapy at cycle 2 day 1 and cycle 4 day 1. After peripheral blood was drawn into 8 mL Vacutainer Cell Preparation Tubes, PBMCs were isolated by centrifugation and then cryopreserved.

The Qiagen DNeasy kit was used to extract genomic DNA both from unsorted PBMCs and from the negatively selected CD4+ and CD8+ fractions. Using primers that anneal to V and J segments, immunoSEQ multiplex PCR amplified the TCR beta CDR3 regions. A synthetic immune receptor repertoire was used to minimize amplification bias, and any residual bias was removed computationally once sequencing was done. The original methods were these. Repertoire diversity was quantified as the Shannon entropy index using custom Python scripts. Unsorted, CD4+ and CD8+ repertoires were analyzed separately, except for combined analyses in which CD4+ and CD8+ sequences were merged in silico. Clonal expansion was defined as at least a 2-fold frequency increase after treatment relative to C1D1, with a pseudocount of 0.5 for undetected baseline clones. Clones with 0 or 1 copy at C1D1 were defined as singleton clones, while clones with 2 or more copies were defined as non-singleton clones. By matching protein sequences in sorted samples from the same patient, clones expanded in unsorted samples were annotated as CD4+, CD8+ or unknown. Wilcoxon tests on paired samples were used to test changes in diversity from C1D1 to C4D1. As stored in TCRdb, this immuneACCESS dataset retains in-frame rearrangements with V and J assigned. A fraction of the clones does not appear; measured against another copy, unresolved V genes explain less than half of the discrepancy, and the remainder lacks a known reason. The D gene and trimming were derived from the DNA, and the V and J assignments and clone size from that table. In all, the sample holds tens of thousands of clones, and 90% of those were seen once. Of the sample, approximately 3% falls within the top ten clones.

This clone has just one count. Its specific antigen is unknown. No much larger clone exists at a distance of one base, and base qualities are not known. Based on the germline V gene (reference sequence), the CDR1 and CDR2 sequences are LNHNV and YYDKDF. The CDR3, cysteine through phenylalanine, is 15 amino acids long. Only the CDR3 DNA is retained, 45 bases long and in frame from the first base. Cut back by 0 bases and 3 bases, the V and J ends lie 12 bases apart. This TCR came from a human donor with classical Hodgkin lymphoma. This sequence uses TRBV15 and TRBJ2-7; a confident D gene designation cannot be given. Source: peripheral blood mononuclear cells (PBMCs), taken before the fourth cycle of nivolumab. The nucleotide sequence reads as follows: TGTGCCACCAGCAGAGATCAACGCCTCTACTACGAGCAGTACTTC. Its translation reads: CATSRDQRLYYEQYF.